Each of the 7 T cell receptor beta chains below was sequenced from the same sample in a study of siplizumab effects on memory and regulatory T cells (dated by TCRdb to about 2019). The method behind the library was the immunoSEQ multiplex PCR assay. What TCRdb holds here is the immuneACCESS table cut down to in-frame rearrangements. Part of the clones is not present; checked against another copy, under half of the missing clones reflect an unresolved V gene, and the others are unexplained. The sample table lists 100,000 to 110,000 clones, more than 90% of them with a count of one. Clones ranked in the top ten supply about 0.15% of the sample. Specimen: CD4+ T cells sorted from blood. The receptors stem from a human donor in good health.

The CDR3 protein is CASSRPPGLFTDTQYF. CDR3 sequence (DNA): TGCGCCAGCAGCCGCCCCCCCGGACTCTTCACAGATACGCAGTATTTT. The V call is TRBV5-1, the J call TRBJ2-3, with D possibly matching TRBD2 (5 bases). V lost 4 bases and J lost 2, with 17 bases in between. This CDR3 has 16 amino acids. Germline V gene sequence: CDR1 SGHRS, CDR2 YFSETQ.

CDR3 amino acids: CASSSQGGGELFF. The CDR3, as DNA: TGCGCCAGCAGCTCCCAGGGGGGCGGGGAGCTGTTTTTT. The V gene is TRBV5-1, the J gene TRBJ2-2; D may be TRBD1 (7 bases). Germline CDR1 is SGHRS and CDR2 is YFSETQ. V dropped 3 bases and J dropped 7 bases, with 10 bases sitting between them. The CDR3 is made up of 13 amino acids.

The J gene is TRBJ2-1, the V gene TRBV5-3; 10 bases align to TRBD2. TRBV5-3 has ORF status, its function being uncertain. This CDR3 contains 17 residues. V gave up 4 bases and J gave up 7 bases; unmatched junction bases: 14. CDR3 sequence (DNA): TGTGCCAGAAGCCCAAAGCGGGGGGGCCTTAGGATGAATGAGCAGTTCTTC. Protein sequence: CARSPKRGGLRMNEQFF.

This chain joins TRBV6-5 and TRBJ2-5; 8 bases line up with TRBD1. CDR1 and CDR2 (germline): MNHEY, SVGAGI. The CDR3 length is 14 residues. V was pared by 4 bases and J by 11 bases, with 12 bases of the junction left unmatched. CDR3 region: CASSSGTGPGEQYF. CDR3 DNA: TGTGCCAGCAGTTCGGGGACAGGCCCGGGGGAGCAGTACTTC.

The V call is TRBV11-2, the J call TRBJ1-1; 11 bases map to TRBD1. This CDR3 is 17 amino acids long. Germline-derived CDR1 and CDR2 are SGHAT and FQNNGV. Unmatched junction bases numbered 7, after V lost 1 base and J lost 3 bases. CDR3 sequence (DNA): TGTGCCAGCAGCTTAGTCGGGGACAGGGGGTCCGACACTGAAGCTTTCTTT. Amino acid sequence: CASSLVGDRGSDTEAFF.

The chain joins TRBV9 to TRBJ2-7, with D tentatively TRBD1 (5 bases). The CDR3 has 13 amino acids. Germline lookup yields CDR1 SGDLS and CDR2 YYNGEE. Trimming shortened V by 3 bases and J by 0 bases, and 7 bases separated the two germline ends. The CDR3 is CASSAQVSYEQYF. Written as DNA, the CDR3 is TGTGCCAGCAGCGCACAGGTCTCCTACGAGCAGTACTTC.

This CDR3 reads CASSLGGRWDYTF. CDR3 bases: TGTGCCAGCAGCTTGGGGGGGCGGTGGGACTACACCTTC. The chain joins TRBV5-4 to TRBJ1-2; perhaps TRBD1 as D (6 bases). Trimming cost V 0 bases and J 10 bases, with 13 bases left between them. The CDR3 extends over 13 amino acids. Germline values: CDR1 SGHNT, CDR2 YYREEE (reference sequence). Filled out from reference TRBV5-4 and TRBJ1-2, the complete variable domain reads ETGVTQSPTHLIKTRGQQVTLRCSSQSGHNTVSWYQQALGQGPQFIFQYYREEENGRGNFPPRFSGLQFPNYSSELNVNALELDDSALYLCASSLGGRWDYTFGSGTRLTVV.